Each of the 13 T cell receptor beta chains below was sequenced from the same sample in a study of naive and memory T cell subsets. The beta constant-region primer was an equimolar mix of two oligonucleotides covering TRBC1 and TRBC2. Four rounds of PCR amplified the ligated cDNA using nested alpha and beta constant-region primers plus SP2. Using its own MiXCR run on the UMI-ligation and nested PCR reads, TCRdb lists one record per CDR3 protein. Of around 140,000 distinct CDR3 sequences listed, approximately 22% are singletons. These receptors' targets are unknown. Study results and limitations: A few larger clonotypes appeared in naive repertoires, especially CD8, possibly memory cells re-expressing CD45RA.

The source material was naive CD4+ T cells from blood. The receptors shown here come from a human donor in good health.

CDR3 DNA sequence: TGCAGTGCTATTACCCGCCAGGGCTCCTACGAGCAGTACTTC. Amino acid sequence: CSAITRQGSYEQYF. This rearrangement joins TRBV20-1 to TRBJ2-7; weak D call: TRBD1 (5 bases). Germline V gene sequence: CDR1 DFQATT, CDR2 SNEGSKA (reference sequence). The V end lost 4 bases, the J end lost 0 bases, and 13 bases lay between the germline ends. The CDR3 is 14 amino acids.

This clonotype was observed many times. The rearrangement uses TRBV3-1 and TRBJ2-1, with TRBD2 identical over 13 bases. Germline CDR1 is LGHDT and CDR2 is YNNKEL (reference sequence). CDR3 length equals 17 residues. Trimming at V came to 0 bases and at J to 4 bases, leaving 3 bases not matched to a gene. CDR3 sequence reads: CASSQDRGLAGYNEQFF. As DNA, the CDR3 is TGTGCCAGCAGCCAAGATCGGGGACTAGCGGGGTACAATGAGCAGTTCTTC.

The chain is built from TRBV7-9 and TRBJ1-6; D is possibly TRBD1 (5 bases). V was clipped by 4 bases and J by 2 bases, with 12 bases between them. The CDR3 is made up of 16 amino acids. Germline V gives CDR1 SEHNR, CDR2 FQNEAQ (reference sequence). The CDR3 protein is CASSSWGGAYNSPLHF. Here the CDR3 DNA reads TGTGCCAGCAGCTCCTGGGGAGGGGCCTATAATTCACCCCTCCACTTT.

The CDR3 spells CASSFSAGTGVPNEQFF. The CDR3 DNA sequence: TGCGCCAGCAGCTTCTCCGCCGGGACAGGGGTGCCCAATGAGCAGTTCTTC. The chain joins TRBV5-1 to TRBJ2-1; TRBD1 agrees at 10 bases. The germline V gene has CDR1 SGHRS and CDR2 YFSETQ. The CDR3 has 17 amino acids. The V segment lost 2 bases and the J segment 6 bases; nucleotides outside the gene matches: 11.

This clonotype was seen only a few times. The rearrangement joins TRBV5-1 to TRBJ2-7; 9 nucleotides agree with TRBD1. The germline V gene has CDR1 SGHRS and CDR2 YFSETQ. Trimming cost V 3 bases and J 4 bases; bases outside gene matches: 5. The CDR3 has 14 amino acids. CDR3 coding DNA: TGCGCCAGCAGCTCCGGGACAGGGTTGTACGAGCAGTACTTC. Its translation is CASSSGTGLYEQYF.

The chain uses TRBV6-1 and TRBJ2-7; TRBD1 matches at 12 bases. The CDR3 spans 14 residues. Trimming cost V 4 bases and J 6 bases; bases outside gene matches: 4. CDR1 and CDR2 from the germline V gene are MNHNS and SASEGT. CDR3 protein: CASSGRDRGLEQYF. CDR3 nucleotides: TGTGCCAGCAGTGGCCGGGACAGGGGGCTCGAGCAGTACTTC.

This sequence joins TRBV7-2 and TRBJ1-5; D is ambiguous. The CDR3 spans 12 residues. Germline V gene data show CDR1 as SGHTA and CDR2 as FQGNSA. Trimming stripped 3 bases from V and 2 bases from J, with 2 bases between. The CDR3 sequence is CASSFGNQPQHF. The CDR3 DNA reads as TGTGCCAGCAGCTTCGGCAATCAGCCCCAGCATTTT.

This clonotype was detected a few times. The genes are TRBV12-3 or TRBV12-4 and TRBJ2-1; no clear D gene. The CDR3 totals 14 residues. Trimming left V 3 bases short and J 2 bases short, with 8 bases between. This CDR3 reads CASSFARTYNEQFF. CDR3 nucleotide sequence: TGTGCCAGCAGTTTTGCGAGGACCTACAATGAGCAGTTCTTC.

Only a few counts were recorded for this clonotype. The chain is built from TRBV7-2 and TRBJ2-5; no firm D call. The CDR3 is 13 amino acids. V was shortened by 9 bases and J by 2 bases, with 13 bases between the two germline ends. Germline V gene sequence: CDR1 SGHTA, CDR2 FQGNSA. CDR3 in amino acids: CASSPMRQETQYF. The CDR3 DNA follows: TGTGCCAGTTCGCCAATGCGGCAAGAGACCCAGTACTTC. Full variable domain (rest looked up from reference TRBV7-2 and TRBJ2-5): GAGVSQSPSNKVTEKGKDVELRCDPISGHTALYWYRQSLGQGLEFLIYFQGNSAPDKSGLPSDRFSAERTGGSVSTLTIQRTQQEDSAVYLCASSPMRQETQYFGPGTRLLVL.

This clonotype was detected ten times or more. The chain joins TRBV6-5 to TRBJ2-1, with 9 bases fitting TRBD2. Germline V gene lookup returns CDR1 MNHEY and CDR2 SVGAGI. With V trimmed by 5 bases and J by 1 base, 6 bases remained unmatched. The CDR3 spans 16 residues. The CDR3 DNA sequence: TGTGCCAGCAGTCAACCCCTAGCGGGATCCTACAATGAGCAGTTCTTC. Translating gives CASSQPLAGSYNEQFF.

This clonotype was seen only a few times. In nucleotides, the CDR3 is TGTGCCAGCAGTAATCCCGGGACAGGGAAACATGAGCAGTTCTTC. Residues: CASSNPGTGKHEQFF. V is TRBV6-1 and J is TRBJ2-1; 9 positions match TRBD1. The CDR3 covers 15 residues. V lost 5 bases and J lost 8; bases outside the gene matches: 10. Germline V gene sequence: CDR1 MNHNS, CDR2 SASEGT.

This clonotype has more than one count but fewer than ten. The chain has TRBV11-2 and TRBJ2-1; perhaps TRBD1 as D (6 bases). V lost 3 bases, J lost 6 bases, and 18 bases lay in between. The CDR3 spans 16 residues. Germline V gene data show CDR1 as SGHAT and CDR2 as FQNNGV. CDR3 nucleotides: TGTGCCAGCAGCTTCGCCCTGGGACAAAGGGCCAATGAGCAGTTCTTC. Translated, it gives CASSFALGQRANEQFF.

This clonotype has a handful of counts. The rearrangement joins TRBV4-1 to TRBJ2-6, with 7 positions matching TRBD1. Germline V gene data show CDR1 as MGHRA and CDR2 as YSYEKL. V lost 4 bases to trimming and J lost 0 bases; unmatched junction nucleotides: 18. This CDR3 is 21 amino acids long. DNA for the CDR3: TGCGCCAGCAGCCTCCGGATAGCCAGGGGGTCCCCACTCTCTGGGGCCAACGTCCTGACTTTC. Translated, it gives CASSLRIARGSPLSGANVLTF.